What follows are 4 T cell receptor beta chains derived from one specimen sequenced in a study of blood T cell repertoires in COVID-19. Sequenced by immunoSEQ multiplex PCR; TCRdb stores in-frame clones only, minus some. The table includes 200,000 to 250,000 clones, 80% to 90% detected once. Sequences were obtained from PBMCs or T cells enriched from blood (not recorded which). The origin of the receptors is a middle-aged woman with acute COVID-19.

The J gene is TRBJ1-5, the V gene TRBV6-2 or TRBV6-3; TRBD1 might be the D (6 bases). V lost 2 bases to trimming and J lost 0 bases, with 14 bases between them. The CDR3 covers 17 residues. Germline CDR1 and CDR2: MNHEY and SVGEGT. The CDR3 DNA reads TGTGCCAGCAGTTACGGGGGCAGGAGCTATAGCAATCAGCCCCAGCATTTT. It codes for CASSYGGRSYSNQPQHF.

This chain joins TRBV28 and TRBJ2-7; D perhaps matches TRBD2 (6 bases). The V end was cut by 1 base, the J end by 2 bases, with 12 bases between. This CDR3 is built from 15 residues. Germline V CDR1 and CDR2: MDHEN, SYDVKM. The CDR3 nucleotides read TGTGCCAGCAGTTTATTAGCGGTAGGGGCCTACGAGCAGTACTTC. Its translation is CASSLLAVGAYEQYF.

The rearrangement uses TRBV9 and TRBJ2-7; 8 bases align to TRBD1. The CDR3 loop spans 12 amino acids. Per the germline V gene, CDR1 is SGDLS and CDR2 is YYNGEE. V was pared by 10 bases and J by 6 bases, with 9 bases of the junction left unmatched. The CDR3 bases are TGTGCCGGCTTGGACAGGGCGGGCGAGCAGTACTTC. This gives the protein CAGLDRAGEQYF.

This CDR3 reads CASQQGVNTEAFF. The CDR3 region has the DNA TGTGCCAGCCAACAGGGAGTGAACACTGAAGCTTTCTTT. The chain carries TRBV27 and TRBJ1-1; D possibly corresponds to TRBD1 (6 bases). CDR3 size: 13 residues. Germline CDR1 MNHEY, CDR2 SMNVEV (reference sequence). V lost 8 bases to trimming and J lost 0 bases, with 10 bases between them.